This paragraph covers one T cell receptor beta chain sequence. This specimen comes from a study of ipilimumab plus nivolumab after autologous stem cell transplantation. Study summary: Median doses per patient: a few ipilimumab, under 10 nivolumab. Both relapsed and primary refractory DLBCL were included.

Measured with immunoSEQ multiplex PCR; TCRdb has only the in-frame clones, and not every one. The table records around 15,000 clones, 70% to 90% of them present only once. This CDR3 contains 14 residues. The germline V gene encodes CDR1 SGHTA and CDR2 FQGTGA. Trimming removed 5 bases from V and 4 bases from J, with 12 bases in between. Starting 14 to 28 days after autologous transplant, ipilimumab 1 mg/kg was given. The chain has TRBV7-3 and TRBJ1-5, with D perhaps matching TRBD1 (5 bases). The sequencing used PBMCs, collected in a trial of ipilimumab plus nivolumab as post-transplant consolidation. This clonotype was obtained from a male donor with diffuse large B-cell lymphoma. CDR3 loop: CASSRGSANQPQHF. The CDR3, as DNA: TGTGCCAGCAGCCGGGGGAGTGCGAATCAGCCCCAGCATTTT.